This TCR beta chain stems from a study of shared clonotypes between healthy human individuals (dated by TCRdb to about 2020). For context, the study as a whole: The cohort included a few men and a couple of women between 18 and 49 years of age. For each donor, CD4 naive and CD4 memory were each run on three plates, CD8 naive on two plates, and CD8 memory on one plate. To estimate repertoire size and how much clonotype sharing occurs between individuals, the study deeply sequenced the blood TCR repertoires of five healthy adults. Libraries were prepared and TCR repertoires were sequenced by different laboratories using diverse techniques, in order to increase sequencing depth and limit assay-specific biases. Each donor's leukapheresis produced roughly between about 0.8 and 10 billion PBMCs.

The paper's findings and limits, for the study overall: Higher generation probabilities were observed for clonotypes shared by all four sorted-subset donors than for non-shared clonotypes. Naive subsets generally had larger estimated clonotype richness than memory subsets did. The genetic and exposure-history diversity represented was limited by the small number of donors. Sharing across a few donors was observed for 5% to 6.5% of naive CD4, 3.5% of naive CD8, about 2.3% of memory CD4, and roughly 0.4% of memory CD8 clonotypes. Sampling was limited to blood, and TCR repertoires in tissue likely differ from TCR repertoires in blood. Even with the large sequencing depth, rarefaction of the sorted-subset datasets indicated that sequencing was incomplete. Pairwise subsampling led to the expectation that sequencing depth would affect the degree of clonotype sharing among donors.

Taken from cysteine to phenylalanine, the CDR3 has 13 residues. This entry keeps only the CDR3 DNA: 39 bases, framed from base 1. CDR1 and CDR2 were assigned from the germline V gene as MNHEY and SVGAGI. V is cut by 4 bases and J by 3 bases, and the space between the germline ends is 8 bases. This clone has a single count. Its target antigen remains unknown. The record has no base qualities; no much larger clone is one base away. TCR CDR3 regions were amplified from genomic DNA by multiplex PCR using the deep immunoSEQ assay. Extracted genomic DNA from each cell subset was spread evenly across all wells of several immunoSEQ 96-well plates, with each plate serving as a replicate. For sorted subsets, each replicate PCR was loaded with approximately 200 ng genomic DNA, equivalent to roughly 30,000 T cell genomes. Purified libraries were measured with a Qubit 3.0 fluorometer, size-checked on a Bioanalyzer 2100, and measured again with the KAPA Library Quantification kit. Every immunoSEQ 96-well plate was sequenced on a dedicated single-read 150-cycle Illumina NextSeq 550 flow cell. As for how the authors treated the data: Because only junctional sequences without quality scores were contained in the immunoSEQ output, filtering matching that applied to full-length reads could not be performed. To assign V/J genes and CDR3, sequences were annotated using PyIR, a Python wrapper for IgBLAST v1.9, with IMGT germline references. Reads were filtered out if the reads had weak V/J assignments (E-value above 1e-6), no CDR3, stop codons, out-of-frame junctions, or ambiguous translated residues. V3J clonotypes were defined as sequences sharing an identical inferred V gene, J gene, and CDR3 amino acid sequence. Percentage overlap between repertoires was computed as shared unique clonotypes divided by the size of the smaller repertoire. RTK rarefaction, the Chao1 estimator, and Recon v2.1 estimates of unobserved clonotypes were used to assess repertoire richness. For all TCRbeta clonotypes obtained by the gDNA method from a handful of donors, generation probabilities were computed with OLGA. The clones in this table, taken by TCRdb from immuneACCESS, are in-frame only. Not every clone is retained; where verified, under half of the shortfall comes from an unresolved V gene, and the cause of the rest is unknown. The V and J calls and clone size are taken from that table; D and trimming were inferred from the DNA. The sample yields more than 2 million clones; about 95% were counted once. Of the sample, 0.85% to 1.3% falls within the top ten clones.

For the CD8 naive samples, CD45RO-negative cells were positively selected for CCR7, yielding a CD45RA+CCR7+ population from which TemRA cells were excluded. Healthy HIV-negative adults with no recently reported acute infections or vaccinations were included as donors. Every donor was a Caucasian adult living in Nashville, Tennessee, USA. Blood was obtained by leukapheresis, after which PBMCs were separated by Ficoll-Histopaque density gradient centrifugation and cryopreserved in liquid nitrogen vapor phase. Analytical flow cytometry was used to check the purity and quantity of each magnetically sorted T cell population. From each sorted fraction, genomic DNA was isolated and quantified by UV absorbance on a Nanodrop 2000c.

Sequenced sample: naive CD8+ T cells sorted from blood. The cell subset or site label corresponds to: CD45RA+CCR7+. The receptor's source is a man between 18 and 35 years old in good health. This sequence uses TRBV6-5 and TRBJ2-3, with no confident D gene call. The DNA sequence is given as TGTGCCAGCAGTTCGCAGGATACAGATACGCAGTATTTT. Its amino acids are CASSSQDTDTQYF.